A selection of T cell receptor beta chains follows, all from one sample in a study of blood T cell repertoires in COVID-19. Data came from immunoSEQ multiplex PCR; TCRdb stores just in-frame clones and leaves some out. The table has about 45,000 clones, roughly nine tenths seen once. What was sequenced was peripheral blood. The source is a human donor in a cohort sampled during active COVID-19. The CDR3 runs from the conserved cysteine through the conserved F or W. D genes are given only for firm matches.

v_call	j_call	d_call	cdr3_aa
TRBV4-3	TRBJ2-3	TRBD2	CASSQIAGGPGDTQYF
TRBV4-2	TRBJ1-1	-	CASSQAGSNTEAFF
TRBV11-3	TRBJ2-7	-	CASSLGASEQYF
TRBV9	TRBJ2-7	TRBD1	CASSVHGQGSDEQYF
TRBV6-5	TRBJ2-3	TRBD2	CASSPPAGATDTQYF
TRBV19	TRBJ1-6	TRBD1	CASRPVDTGAGGSPLHF
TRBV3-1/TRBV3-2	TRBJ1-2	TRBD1	CASSVTGVAYGYTF
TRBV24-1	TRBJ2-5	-	CATSDEGSETQYF
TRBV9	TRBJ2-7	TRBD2	CASSVGEGRDEQYF
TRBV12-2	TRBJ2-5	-	CASREGQQETQYF
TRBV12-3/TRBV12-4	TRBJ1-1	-	CASSLIDTEAFF
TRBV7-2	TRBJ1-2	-	CASSRTANYGYTF
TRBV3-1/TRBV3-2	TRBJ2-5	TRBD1	CASSSQPGGHLETQYF
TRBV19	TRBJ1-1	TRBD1	CASSIPRRTGELNTEAFF
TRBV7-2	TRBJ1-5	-	CASSQRGLGSNQPQHF
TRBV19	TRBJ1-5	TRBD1	CASSDRGHQPQHF
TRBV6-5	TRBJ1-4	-	CASSKGSTNEKLFF
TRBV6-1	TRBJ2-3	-	CASSEFGGGKTDTQYF